This T cell receptor (beta chain) was identified during a study of post-analysis software for immune sequencing data. Study-level background: Relapsing-remitting, secondary progressive and progressive-relapsing forms of multiple sclerosis all featured among disease courses.

In the case of this clonotype: Its antigen is unknown.

Whole-study findings and limits: Comparison of patients with controls showed 4 to 6 TRBV segments more frequent in patients, TRBV5-6, TRBV5-1 and TRBV20-1 among them.

Unique-molecular-identifier-tagged TCR beta cDNA libraries were used. T cells numbering roughly 0.9 to 10 million yielded cDNA molecules that totaled about 500,000. TCRdb reprocessed the PCR reads with MiXCR, giving one entry per CDR3 protein. The sample carries about half a million distinct CDR3 sequences, around 40% recorded once. The germline gives CDR1 DFQATT, CDR2 SNEGSKA (reference sequence). V shed 3 bases, J shed 0 bases, and the junction held 7 bases outside the gene matches. The CDR3 consists of 16 residues. The gene calls are TRBV20-1 and TRBJ1-1; TRBD1 agrees at 10 bases. Sequenced: blood. This TCR was sampled from a girl between 5 and 17 years old with multiple sclerosis. The CDR3 loop is CSASWVGQGMNTEAFF. The CDR3 DNA reads as TGCAGTGCTAGTTGGGTGGGACAGGGGATGAACACTGAAGCTTTCTTT.